What follows are 26 T cell receptor beta chains derived from one specimen sequenced in a study of cytomegalovirus exposure and HLA in healthy donors. PCR employed 60 Vbeta and 13 Jbeta primers. Clones were sequenced by immunoSEQ multiplex PCR, and TCRdb holds only the in-frame ones, with some missing. The top ten clones hold approximately 0.31% of a sample with around 190,000 clones, roughly 90% of them seen once. The sequencing sample was made of PBMCs. The receptor source for this set is a woman aged 30 to 39 in good health and CMV-seronegative.

The gene calls are TRBV4-2 and TRBJ2-5; D is perhaps TRBD2 (7 bases). Germline V CDR1 and CDR2: LGHNA, YNFKEQ. V lost 2 bases and J 5 bases, leaving 15 bases between the germline ends. This CDR3 has 15 residues. DNA for the CDR3: TGTGCCAGCAGCCAACCTTGGGGGGGCTCGGAGACCCAGTACTTC. Encoded protein: CASSQPWGGSETQYF.

This sequence joins TRBV5-1 and TRBJ2-3, with D tentatively TRBD1 (5 bases). CDR3 size: 14 residues. Germline assignment: CDR1 SGHRS and CDR2 YFSETQ. V lost 4 bases to trimming and J lost 0 bases, with 9 bases between them. CDR3 coding DNA: TGCGCCAGCAGCCAAGGGGCTAGCACAGATACGCAGTATTTT. Translated, it gives CASSQGASTDTQYF.

The chain uses TRBV7-9 and TRBJ2-7; TRBD1 agrees at 9 bases. The V and J ends lost 5 bases and 6 bases, in that order; junction bases with no gene match: 11. The CDR3 runs to 15 residues. Germline V lookup: CDR1 SEHNR, CDR2 FQNEAQ (reference sequence). The CDR3 DNA reads TGTGCCAGCAGCCTCACAGGGGGCAAAAGAAGCGAGCAGTACTTC. Its protein product is CASSLTGGKRSEQYF.

The rearrangement joins TRBV7-3 to TRBJ2-2, with D possibly matching TRBD2 (5 bases). The CDR3 is 14 residues long. Per germline, CDR1 SGHTA and CDR2 FQGTGA. V was trimmed by 5 bases and J by 7 bases, leaving 14 bases between them. In DNA, the CDR3 is TGTGCCAGCAGCGTAGGTATAGCGAGCGGGGAGCTGTTTTTT. Amino acid sequence: CASSVGIASGELFF.

This clone came up once. This chain joins TRBV5-1 and TRBJ2-5; TRBD2 matches 9 bases. The V gene end was trimmed by 2 bases and the J gene end by 2 bases; junction bases not matched to a gene: 4. The CDR3 is 15 amino acids. Germline V gene data show CDR1 as SGHRS and CDR2 as YFSETQ. The CDR3 here is CASSFLGLAQETQYF. The CDR3, as DNA: TGCGCCAGCAGCTTCCTTGGACTAGCGCAAGAGACCCAGTACTTC.

This chain joins TRBV6-1 and TRBJ1-2; 10 nucleotides agree with TRBD1. This CDR3 is 13 amino acids long. J was trimmed by 10 bases and V by 6 bases; bases with no gene match: 8. Per germline, CDR1 MNHNS and CDR2 SASEGT. This CDR3 is CASSPGQGMDYTF. CDR3 in DNA: TGTGCCAGCAGCCCGGGACAGGGGATGGACTACACCTTC.

V gene TRBV11-1 combines with J gene TRBJ2-5; 8 nucleotides line up with TRBD2. The CDR3 sequence is 15 residues long. CDR1 SGHAT and CDR2 FQDESV come from the germline V gene (reference sequence). The junction had 11 bases not matched to a gene; V was cut back by 6 bases and J by 5 bases. CDR3 bases: TGTGCCAGCAGAGAGATAGCGGGAACTGCCGAGACCCAGTACTTC. Amino acids: CASREIAGTAETQYF. Combining the CDR3 with reference TRBV11-1 and TRBJ2-5 gives the whole variable domain EAEVAQSPRYKITEKSQAVAFWCDPISGHATLYWYRQILGQGPELLVQFQDESVVDDSQLPKDRFSAERLKGVDSTLKIQPAELGDSAMYLCASREIAGTAETQYFGPGTRLLVL.

The CDR3 coding sequence is TGTGCCATCAGCCACGGGACTACCCCCAATGAGCAGTTCTTC. Translated: CAISHGTTPNEQFF. J is TRBJ2-1 and V is TRBV10-3; 7 bases line up with TRBD2. The V gene's germline CDR1 is ENHRY and CDR2 SYGVKD. Losses at the gene ends were 6 bases for V and 6 bases for J; bases not matched to a gene: 8. This CDR3 comprises 14 residues.

J is TRBJ2-2 and V is TRBV5-4; 15 nucleotides line up with TRBD2. Trimming cost V 4 bases and J 2 bases; bases outside gene matches: 3. The CDR3 is made up of 17 amino acids. CDR1 SGHNT and CDR2 YYREEE come from the germline V gene (reference sequence). CDR3 sequence reads: CASSRGLAGGNTGELFF. CDR3 in DNA: TGTGCCAGCAGCAGGGGACTAGCGGGGGGAAACACCGGGGAGCTGTTTTTT.

This clone was detected once. J is TRBJ2-2 and V is TRBV5-4; the match to TRBD1 covers 12 bases. The CDR3 has 17 residues. Germline CDR1 SGHNT, CDR2 YYREEE (reference sequence). Trimming took 4 bases from V and 5 from J; bases not matched to a gene: 9. CDR3 nucleotides: TGTGCCAGCAGCCCCGGGACAGGGGGCGCGTATACCGGGGAGCTGTTTTTT. As protein: CASSPGTGGAYTGELFF.

This clone was observed a handful of times. V and J are TRBV6-1 and TRBJ1-3, with D maybe TRBD1 (5 bases). This CDR3 comprises 14 residues. Looked up from germline, CDR1 is MNHNS and CDR2 is SASEGT. The germline V and J ends were trimmed by 4 bases and 3 bases, with 10 bases remaining between them. The CDR3 nucleotides read TGTGCCAGCAGTGGGCCAGGGTATGGAAACACCATATATTTT. Encoded protein: CASSGPGYGNTIYF.

This chain uses TRBV28 with TRBJ2-7; possibly TRBD1 for D (7 bases). Trimming stripped 6 bases from V and 0 bases from J, with 21 bases between. The V gene's germline CDR1 is MDHEN and CDR2 SYDVKM. The CDR3 has 17 amino acids. The CDR3 DNA follows: TGTGCCAGCAGCTGGCAGGGGAGGCAGGGGGGCTCCTACGAGCAGTACTTC. Protein sequence: CASSWQGRQGGSYEQYF.

The V and J genes are TRBV7-9 and TRBJ2-1, with 9 bases matching TRBD2. V was pared by 1 base and J by 8 bases, with 6 bases of the junction left unmatched. CDR1 is SEHNR and CDR2 is FQNEAQ in the germline V gene (reference sequence). This CDR3 is built from 15 residues. The CDR3 spells CASSLVGLAKDEQFF. The CDR3 DNA reads as TGTGCCAGCAGCTTAGTAGGACTAGCGAAGGATGAGCAGTTCTTC.

The chain employs TRBV2 and TRBJ2-1; no clear D gene. The CDR3 is 12 residues long. Germline V gives CDR1 SNHLY, CDR2 FYNNEI. Trimming took 1 base from V and 7 from J, leaving 5 bases between them. This chain's CDR3 is CASSEGSNEQFF. The CDR3 DNA sequence: TGTGCCAGCAGTGAAGGTAGTAATGAGCAGTTCTTC.

The rearrangement links TRBV7-6 to TRBJ2-5; possible D gene TRBD2, 6 bases. Germline V gene sequence: CDR1 SGHVS, CDR2 FNYEAQ. The CDR3 covers 15 residues. Trimming left V 3 bases short and J 0 bases short, with 11 bases between. The chain's CDR3 is CASSFGWDYQETQYF. Written as DNA, the CDR3 is TGTGCCAGCAGCTTCGGGTGGGACTACCAAGAGACCCAGTACTTC.

The J gene is TRBJ2-1, the V gene TRBV5-1; 8 bases map to TRBD1. The CDR3 runs 14 residues. Germline CDR1 reads SGHRS; CDR2 reads YFSETQ. The V segment lost 0 bases and the J segment 7 bases; nucleotides outside the gene matches: 3. CDR3 protein: CASSLEQGGNEQFF. The CDR3 DNA reads TGCGCCAGCAGCTTGGAACAGGGGGGAAATGAGCAGTTCTTC.

In this sample, this clone turned up once. The CDR3 does not close with the conserved phenylalanine or tryptophan, likely indicating a read error. It is unclear where the CDR3 begins or ends on the DNA, so no DNA is shown, and the CDR3 is as TCRdb lists it. The V gene is TRBV5-8, the J gene TRBJ2-7; TRBD2 is taken as the D call from the table, unchecked against the DNA. Counting both end residues, the CDR3 totals 15 amino acids. Germline CDR1 reads SGHTS; CDR2 reads YDEGEE. The CDR3 sequence: CASRIPPGLAAHHSL.

The chain recombines TRBV11-2 with TRBJ2-3; tentative D call: TRBD2 (5 bases). Germline CDR1 SGHAT, CDR2 FQNNGV. With 2 bases removed from V and 2 bases from J, the gap between germline ends came to 11 bases. The CDR3 has 15 amino acids. The CDR3 sequence: CASSLWATNTDTQYF. The CDR3, as DNA: TGTGCCAGCAGCTTATGGGCGACTAACACAGATACGCAGTATTTT.

The CDR3 coding sequence is TGTGCCAGCAGCGGGGGTAGATTCGCCTACGAGCAGTACTTC. It codes for CASSGGRFAYEQYF. This chain joins TRBV28 and TRBJ2-7; tentatively, D is TRBD2 (6 bases). Trimming stripped 6 bases from V and 2 bases from J, with 14 bases between. The CDR3 runs 14 residues. Germline lookup yields CDR1 MDHEN and CDR2 SYDVKM.

The gene calls are TRBV4-2 and TRBJ2-1; 10 bases agree with TRBD2. Germline assignment: CDR1 LGHNA and CDR2 YNFKEQ. The CDR3 runs 15 residues. V shed 4 bases and J 7 bases; nucleotides not matched to a gene: 7. CDR3 residues: CASSPAGGDLNEQFF. The CDR3 nucleotides are TGTGCCAGCAGCCCAGCGGGAGGGGATCTGAATGAGCAGTTCTTC.

The rearrangement uses TRBV5-1 and TRBJ2-1, with D possibly TRBD2 on 6 matching bases. V shed 3 bases and J shed 8 bases, with 18 bases lying between them. Per germline, CDR1 SGHRS and CDR2 YFSETQ. The CDR3 totals 15 residues. The CDR3 reads CASSSRGTQVDEQFF. DNA for the CDR3: TGCGCCAGCAGCTCCCGGGGGACTCAGGTCGATGAGCAGTTCTTC.

The gene calls are TRBV6-5 and TRBJ2-1; 9 bases map to TRBD1. The CDR3 runs to 12 residues. With V trimmed by 6 bases and J by 8 bases, 2 bases remained unmatched. The germline CDR1 and CDR2 sequences are MNHEY and SVGAGI. In DNA, the CDR3 is TGTGCCAGCAGGGGGACAGGGTATGAGCAGTTCTTC. Translation gives CASRGTGYEQFF.

The CDR3 loop is CASSSDKPLWIEQYF. Here the CDR3 DNA reads TGTGCCAGCAGTTCAGACAAGCCTTTATGGATCGAGCAGTACTTC. The chain joins TRBV28 to TRBJ2-7; no reliable D call. The CDR3 spans 15 residues. V gave up 4 bases and J gave up 6 bases, with 19 bases separating them. Germline assignment: CDR1 MDHEN and CDR2 SYDVKM. The entire variable domain, with the rest obtained from reference TRBV28 and TRBJ2-7, is as follows: DVKVTQSSRYLVKRTGEKVFLECVQDMDHENMFWYRQDPGLGLRLIYFSYDVKMKEKGDIPEGYSVSREKKERFSLILESASTNQTSMYLCASSSDKPLWIEQYFGPGTRLTVT.

This chain links TRBV29-1 with TRBJ1-1; D remains unclear. The CDR3 runs 11 residues. Germline V lookup: CDR1 SQVTM, CDR2 ANQGSEA. Deletions cut 6 bases from V and 4 bases from J, with 9 bases between. CDR3 in DNA: TGCAGCGTCTATTTCGGCACTGAAGCTTTCTTT. Its protein is CSVYFGTEAFF. Based on the CDR3 plus reference TRBV29-1 and TRBJ1-1, the full variable domain is SAVISQKPSRDICQRGTSLTIQCQVDSQVTMMFWYRQQPGQSLTLIATANQGSEATYESGFVIDKFPISRPNLTFSTLTVSNMSPEDSSIYLCSVYFGTEAFFGQGTRLTVV.

This chain connects TRBV6-5 to TRBJ1-2; 9 bases align to TRBD1. The CDR3 is made up of 13 amino acids. CDR1 MNHEY and CDR2 SVGAGI come from the germline V gene. Trimming removed 6 bases from V and 7 bases from J; junction bases left unmatched: 6. CDR3 coding DNA: TGTGCCAGCAGCCCCGGGACAGGGTCTGGCTACACCTTC. Translation gives CASSPGTGSGYTF.

A single count supports this clone. The chain carries TRBV27 and TRBJ2-1, with 9 positions matching TRBD2. The CDR3 is 16 amino acids. J gave up 6 bases and V 2 bases, and 8 bases lay outside the gene matches. Per germline, CDR1 MNHEY and CDR2 SMNVEV (reference sequence). Written as DNA, the CDR3 is TGTGCCAGCAGTTTACCAGCGGGAGGCCCCGCCAATGAGCAGTTCTTC. It specifies CASSLPAGGPANEQFF.